The sequence of this T cell receptor (beta chain) was determined in a study of T-cell reconstitution after alpha-beta-depleted transplantation in children. V was cut by 1 base and J by 3 bases, with 12 bases left in between. CDR3 length: 16 amino acids. Germline loops: CDR1 LGHDT, CDR2 YNNKEL (reference sequence). General study results and limits: High day-60 TCRbeta diversity in some patients came from surviving recipient T cells and thymic progenitors. T-cell numbers and diversity, one year after transplant, stemmed largely from T cells that were newly produced. Expanded clones from the graft, numbering several hundred, reportedly supplied alpha-beta T cells about two months after transplant.

On this clonotype: Its target is unknown.

The library targeted TCRbeta and was prepared with unique molecular identifiers. MiXCR, applied by TCRdb to the PCR reads, yields one record per CDR3 protein. The repertoire consists of 700,000 to 850,000 distinct CDR3 sequences, with around 15% occurring once and the leading ten covering roughly 4.8%. The J gene is TRBJ1-4, the V gene TRBV3-1; no clear D. The starting material was PBMCs, mostly from graft donor cells, obtained 360 days after TCRalphabeta/CD19-depleted stem cell transplant. The receptor's source is a male patient between 10 and 17 years old who had a stem cell transplant for acute lymphoblastic leukemia, so the T cells may come from the graft donor. CDR3 sequence (DNA): TGTGCCAGCAGCCAAGTGGTGTTCAGCGCTAATGAAAAACTGTTTTTT. This sequence encodes CASSQVVFSANEKLFF.